This T cell receptor (beta chain) was recovered during a study of T cell responses to AZD1222 COVID-19 vaccine. Profiling relied on immunoSEQ multiplex PCR, and the TCRdb table lists in-frame clones only, not all of them. This sample has 130,000 to 150,000 clones; approximately 88% occur once, and the top ten carry more than 12%. About this clone: Its matching antigen is unknown.

Findings and caveats of the study: A mostly white British donor set with more females was recruited, and clonal diversity was possibly underestimated.

Sequencing used peripheral blood, obtained on day 0 of AZD1222 vaccination. The receptor comes from an adult in good health.

The CDR3 protein is CASSEPASSYEQYF. The CDR3 DNA follows: TGCGCCAGCAGTGAGCCGGCAAGCTCCTACGAGCAGTACTTC. The genes are TRBV10-2 and TRBJ2-7; D uncertain. The V end was cut by 2 bases, the J end by 0 bases, with 8 bases between. The CDR3 runs to 14 residues. The germline gives CDR1 WSHSY, CDR2 SAAADI.